This TCR beta chain emerged from a study of tumor-infiltrating lymphocytes in primary liver carcinoma. In regard to this clonotype: Its antigen is currently unknown.

Unmatched junction bases numbered 3, after V lost 4 bases and J lost 2 bases. The CDR3 extends over 13 amino acids. Germline lookup yields CDR1 SGDLS and CDR2 YYNGEE. Whole-study results and caveats: Relative to blood, tumors carried a significantly larger fraction of the repertoire in their top 250 clones (p = 0.039). Between tumor regions, pairs overlapped more than tumor-adjacent and tumor-blood pairs did.

Unsorted bulk tissue of about 20-30 mg yielded co-extracted RNA and DNA. Researchers generated TCR beta cDNA from roughly 510 ng of total RNA, relying on a constant-region primer. Slightly modified ARM-PCR served as the procedure for the TCR beta libraries. These libraries came from three rounds of nested multiplex PCR. The opening two PCR rounds, ten to eleven cycles each, paired TRBV1-TRBV30 forward primers with a C-beta reverse primer. TCRdb passed the multiplex PCR reads through MiXCR, listing each CDR3 protein once. This table holds more than 70,000 distinct CDR3 sequences, 69% found once. V gene TRBV9 combines with J gene TRBJ2-7; 7 nucleotides align to TRBD1. Input material: tumor-adjacent normal liver tissue. This receptor was identified in a man aged 40-55 years with primary liver carcinoma and hepatitis B virus infection. DNA for the CDR3: TGTGCCAGCAGCCCGGGACAGCCCTACGAGCAGTACTTC. It yields the protein CASSPGQPYEQYF. Full variable domain (outside the CDR3, taken from reference TRBV9 and TRBJ2-7): DSGVTQTPKHLITATGQRVTLRCSPRSGDLSVYWYQQSLDQGLQFLIQYYNGEERAKGNILERFSAQQFPDLHSELNLSSLELGDSALYFCASSPGQPYEQYFGPGTRLTVT.